These 15 T cell receptor beta chains share one sample of origin, sequenced in a study of cytomegalovirus exposure and HLA in healthy donors. The PCR employed 60 Vbeta primers together with 13 Jbeta primers. Here immunoSEQ multiplex PCR was the method, and the copy in TCRdb shows in-frame clones only, minus some. The repertoire includes over 80,000 clones, approximately 75% of them detected once, and 2.5% to 3.5% sits in the top ten. The sequenced sample was PBMCs. The source of these receptors is a female donor in good health and CMV-seropositive.

This clone appeared a few times. This sequence joins TRBV14 and TRBJ1-1; D is perhaps TRBD1 (5 bases). The length of the CDR3 is 13 residues. The germline V gene encodes CDR1 SGHDN and CDR2 FVKESK. Trimming stripped 2 bases from V and 5 bases from J, with 9 bases between. CDR3 sequence (DNA): TGTGCCAGCAGCCAATATCGGGGGACTGAAGCTTTCTTT. It yields the protein CASSQYRGTEAFF.

V usage is TRBV6-1 and J usage is TRBJ2-7; D possibly corresponds to TRBD2 (6 bases). This CDR3 is built from 16 residues. V lost 2 bases and J 1 base, leaving 15 bases between the germline ends. Per the germline V gene, CDR1 is MNHNS and CDR2 is SASEGT. In DNA, the CDR3 is TGTGCCAGCAGTGAAACCGGGACTGCTCCTTCCTACGAGCAGTACTTC. It codes for CASSETGTAPSYEQYF.

V is TRBV6-5 and J is TRBJ1-4; the D is unclear. Trimming cost V 2 bases and J 3 bases, with 10 bases left between them. The CDR3 contains 15 residues. Looked up from germline, CDR1 is MNHEY and CDR2 is SVGAGI. The CDR3 here is CASSYRGVSNEKLFF. The CDR3 nucleotides read TGTGCCAGCAGTTACCGCGGCGTTTCTAATGAAAAACTGTTTTTT.

V is TRBV18 and J is TRBJ1-4; no firm D call. Germline V gives CDR1 KGHSH, CDR2 LQKENI. The V and J ends lost 2 bases and 8 bases respectively, with 12 bases between them. This CDR3 has 14 residues. The CDR3 is CASSPSQPREKLFF. The CDR3 DNA is TGTGCCAGCTCACCAAGTCAACCCCGGGAAAAACTGTTTTTT. The variable domain in full, completed from reference TRBV18 and TRBJ1-4, reads NAGVMQNPRHLVRRRGQEARLRCSPMKGHSHVYWYRQLPEEGLKFMVYLQKENIIDESGMPKERFSAEFPKEGPSILRIQQVVRGDSAAYFCASSPSQPREKLFFGSGTQLSVL.

This clone was recorded a few times. The chain has TRBV7-2 and TRBJ1-1, with 8 bases matching TRBD1. This CDR3 region has 16 residues. V dropped 6 bases and J dropped 3; count of bases not matched to a gene: 12. In germline, CDR1 is SGHTA, CDR2 FQGNSA. CDR3 loop: CASRLSVTGADTEAFF. In DNA, the CDR3 is TGTGCCAGCAGACTGTCCGTGACAGGGGCGGACACTGAAGCTTTCTTT. The variable domain in full, completed from reference TRBV7-2 and TRBJ1-1, reads GAGVSQSPSNKVTEKGKDVELRCDPISGHTALYWYRQSLGQGLEFLIYFQGNSAPDKSGLPSDRFSAERTGGSVSTLTIQRTQQEDSAVYLCASRLSVTGADTEAFFGQGTRLTVV.

The chain links TRBV4-2 to TRBJ2-7; TRBD1 aligns across 10 bases. Germline V lookup: CDR1 LGHNA, CDR2 YNFKEQ. The CDR3 covers 15 residues. J gave up 4 bases and V 3 bases, and 6 bases lay outside the gene matches. The CDR3 loop reads CASSQPGQGWYEQYF. The DNA for the CDR3 is TGTGCCAGCAGCCAGCCGGGACAGGGGTGGTACGAGCAGTACTTC.

The genes are TRBV29-1 and TRBJ2-5; 7 bases map to TRBD1. In germline, CDR1 is SQVTM, CDR2 ANQGSEA. Unmatched junction bases numbered 9, after V lost 3 bases and J lost 5 bases. CDR3 length: 14 residues. CDR3 nucleotide sequence: TGCAGCGTTGATGCCCGACAGGGCCGGGAGACCCAGTACTTC. Translation: CSVDARQGRETQYF. The variable domain in full, completed from reference TRBV29-1 and TRBJ2-5, reads SAVISQKPSRDICQRGTSLTIQCQVDSQVTMMFWYRQQPGQSLTLIATANQGSEATYESGFVIDKFPISRPNLTFSTLTVSNMSPEDSSIYLCSVDARQGRETQYFGPGTRLLVL.

This rearrangement joins TRBV4-1 to TRBJ1-1; D ambiguous. Germline V gene data show CDR1 as MGHRA and CDR2 as YSYEKL. The V gene lost 2 bases and the J gene lost 0 bases, with 10 bases spanning the gap. This CDR3 has 15 residues. In nucleotides, the CDR3 is TGCGCCAGCAGCCAATTGCCTAATATGAACACTGAAGCTTTCTTT. It translates to CASSQLPNMNTEAFF.

A note on this clone: One junction end disagrees with the germline gene, perhaps due to a read error. The chain links TRBV7-8 to TRBJ2-2; D may be TRBD1 (6 bases). CDR1 is SGHVS and CDR2 is FQNEAQ in the germline V gene. This CDR3 comprises 12 residues. CDR3 DNA: TGTGCCTCGCAGGGGAACGCCGGGGAGCTGTTTTTT. It codes for CASQGNAGELFF.

The genes are TRBV6-1 and TRBJ1-5, with D tentatively TRBD1 (6 bases). Trimming shortened V by 5 bases and J by 7 bases, and 15 bases separated the two germline ends. Germline values: CDR1 MNHNS, CDR2 SASEGT. CDR3 size: 14 residues. Here the CDR3 reads CASSKQGGEQPQHF. DNA for the CDR3: TGTGCCAGCAGTAAACAGGGTGGTGAGCAGCCCCAGCATTTT.

This chain connects TRBV5-1 to TRBJ1-2; D is perhaps TRBD1 (6 bases). CDR1 is SGHRS, CDR2 YFSETQ, per germline. V gave up 5 bases and J gave up 2 bases, with 7 bases separating them. This CDR3 is built from 12 residues. This CDR3 is CASRGQNYGYTF. As DNA, the CDR3 is TGCGCCAGCAGAGGACAGAACTATGGCTACACCTTC.

Here the CDR3 DNA reads TGTGCCAGCAGCTCAAATCCGGGGAACACTGAAGCTTTCTTT. It yields the protein CASSSNPGNTEAFF. The gene calls are TRBV7-2 and TRBJ1-1, with D hard to call. The ends were cut back, 4 bases at V and 1 base at J, with 10 bases in the middle. The germline V gene has CDR1 SGHTA and CDR2 FQGNSA. This CDR3 spans 14 amino acids. The whole variable domain, remainder taken from reference TRBV7-2 and TRBJ1-1, is GAGVSQSPSNKVTEKGKDVELRCDPISGHTALYWYRQSLGQGLEFLIYFQGNSAPDKSGLPSDRFSAERTGGSVSTLTIQRTQQEDSAVYLCASSSNPGNTEAFFGQGTRLTVV.

The chain links TRBV7-9 to TRBJ2-2; a possible D gene is TRBD1 (5 bases). CDR1 is SEHNR and CDR2 is FQNEAQ in the germline V gene (reference sequence). Trimming took off 3 bases at V and 3 bases at J, with 11 bases between the two ends. This CDR3 comprises 15 residues. The CDR3 DNA is TGTGCCAGCAGCTTTGGGGCGGTAGACACCGGGGAGCTGTTTTTT. This gives the protein CASSFGAVDTGELFF.

The gene calls are TRBV5-4 and TRBJ2-7; no firm D call. CDR1 is SGHNT, CDR2 YYREEE, per germline (reference sequence). The CDR3 length is 12 residues. V was cut by 4 bases and J by 6 bases, with 11 bases left in between. Here the CDR3 DNA reads TGTGCCAGCAGCGCAATCGGGTCCGAGCAGTACTTC. Protein product: CASSAIGSEQYF.

V usage is TRBV7-8 and J usage is TRBJ1-5; 10 nucleotides line up with TRBD1. CDR1 is SGHVS, CDR2 FQNEAQ, per germline. This CDR3 comprises 20 residues. Unmatched junction bases numbered 17, after V lost 3 bases and J lost 3 bases. The CDR3 DNA reads as TGTGCCAGCAGCTTCTCGTCCGGGACAGGGGAGTTGGGTTCCAATCAGCCCCAGCATTTT. Translated: CASSFSSGTGELGSNQPQHF. Combining the CDR3 with reference TRBV7-8 and TRBJ1-5 gives the whole variable domain GAGVSQSPRYKVAKRGQDVALRCDPISGHVSLFWYQQALGQGPEFLTYFQNEAQLDKSGLPSDRFFAERPEGSVSTLKIQRTQQEDSAVYLCASSFSSGTGELGSNQPQHFGDGTRLSIL.